The clone carrying this T cell receptor beta chain was detected ten times or more. What it binds is unknown. This specimen comes from a study of glioma-infiltrating T cells. Amplification of TCR alpha and beta CDR3 regions from RNA used iRepertoire nested multiplex PCR. TCRdb ran MiXCR on the multiplex PCR reads and lists one entry per CDR3 protein. Of approximately 120,000 distinct CDR3 sequences in the sample, 25% to 30% were seen once. The study's findings and limits: Above-expected tissue-blood divergence occurred in all gliomas, most in low-grade ones.

Germline-derived CDR1 and CDR2 are LNHDA and SQIVND (reference sequence). The CDR3 length is 15 residues. V lost 1 base and J lost 2, with 9 bases in between. Sequencing used glioma tissue, nonneoplastic brain tissue, or PBMCs (not recorded which). The sequence derives from a human donor with low-grade glioma or glioblastoma, undergoing nonglioma brain surgery, or in good health (not recorded which). The chain recombines TRBV19 with TRBJ1-5; D remains ambiguous. The CDR3 loop reads CASSIVRAGNQPQHF. In nucleotides, the CDR3 is TGTGCCAGTAGTATAGTACGGGCAGGCAATCAGCCCCAGCATTTT.